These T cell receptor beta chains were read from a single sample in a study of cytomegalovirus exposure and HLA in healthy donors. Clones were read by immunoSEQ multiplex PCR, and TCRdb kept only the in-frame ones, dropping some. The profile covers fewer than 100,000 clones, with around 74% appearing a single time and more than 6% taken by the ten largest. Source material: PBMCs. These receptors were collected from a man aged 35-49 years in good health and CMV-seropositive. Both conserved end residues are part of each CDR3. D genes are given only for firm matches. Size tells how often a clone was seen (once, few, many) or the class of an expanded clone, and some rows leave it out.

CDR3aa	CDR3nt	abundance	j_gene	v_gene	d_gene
CASSLGDMNTEAFF	TGTGCCAGCAGTTTGGGAGATATGAACACTGAAGCTTTCTTT	-	TRBJ1-1	TRBV28	-
CASSQDDSADTQYF	TGTGCCAGCAGCCAAGATGACTCAGCAGATACGCAGTATTTT	-	TRBJ2-3	TRBV4-2	-
CASSVGGGSLYEQYF	TGTGCCAGCAGCGTAGGCGGGGGCTCTCTCTACGAGCAGTACTTC	once	TRBJ2-7	TRBV9	-
CASSKEGRAYSDTQYF	TGTGCCAGCAGCAAAGAGGGCAGGGCATATTCAGATACGCAGTATTTT	once	TRBJ2-3	TRBV21-1	-
CASSEREETQYF	TGTGCCAGCAGTGAGAGGGAGGAGACCCAGTACTTC	-	TRBJ2-5	TRBV2	-
CASSVGGGGGELFF	TGTGCCAGCAGTGTCGGTGGAGGTGGCGGGGAGCTGTTTTTT	-	TRBJ2-2	TRBV2	-
CASTDRGVRGQFF	TGTGCCAGCACCGACAGGGGTGTAAGGGGGCAGTTCTTC	-	TRBJ2-1	TRBV6-5	TRBD1
CASSLQGSNQPQHF	TGTGCCAGCAGCTTGCAGGGGAGCAATCAGCCCCAGCATTTT	-	TRBJ1-5	TRBV5-6	-
CATSVAADTQYF	TGTGCCACAAGCGTCGCAGCAGATACGCAGTATTTT	-	TRBJ2-3	TRBV19	-
CASSLLDTQYF	TGTGCCAGCAGCTTACTCGATACGCAGTATTTT	-	TRBJ2-3	TRBV7-2	-